The clone carrying this T cell receptor beta chain was counted many times. This entry belongs to a study of regulatory T cells in long-lasting Graves disease. As for the study in general: To qualify as persistent, Graves' disease required over 5 years of antithyroid drugs with positive TSH receptor antibodies.

HTBI primers from iRepertoire and Arm-PCR of CDR3 regions yielded the TCR beta libraries. TCRdb used MiXCR to reprocess the multiplex PCR reads, holding one entry per CDR3 protein. Of 300,000 to 500,000 distinct CDR3 sequences listed, roughly 20% were seen once; the top ten hold less than 25%. Time point specified: persistent/refractory GD, antithyroid drugs over 5 years with positive TRAb. Preparation of the TCR library used RNA extracted from PBMCs. The sample was peripheral blood mononuclear cells (PBMCs), taken when the disease was refractory, from a patient treated with antithyroid drugs. This sequence originates from a female donor with Graves disease.

The CDR3 DNA is TGTGCCAGCAGTTTATCTGACGTCTACGAGCAGTACTTC. The encoded protein is CASSLSDVYEQYF. J is TRBJ2-7 and V is TRBV12-3 or TRBV12-4; D call uncertain. The V gene lost 2 bases and the J gene lost 3 bases, with 8 bases spanning the gap. This CDR3 region has 13 residues.